The next 23 T cell receptor beta chains were all read from a single sample in a study of T cells expressing NK-cell markers. Reanalyzing the 5' RACE reads, TCRdb keeps one entry per CDR3 protein, without DNA. In all, the sample yields about 380,000 distinct CDR3 sequences. The sample taken for sequencing was blood T cells: a sorted CD56 or NKG2C T cell subset, CD4+ or CD8+ T cells, or bulk PBMC T cells (not recorded which). These receptors all come from a man between 18 and 69 years old in good health.

J is TRBJ2-1 and V is TRBV7-3; lacking DNA, the TRBD1 call made by TCRdb goes unchecked. Germline-derived CDR1 and CDR2 are SGHTA and FQGTGA. The CDR3 totals 18 residues. The CDR3 protein is CASSIPLPGTGTWDEQFF.

The V and J genes are TRBV2 and TRBJ1-1; lacking DNA, the TRBD1 call made by TCRdb goes unchecked. Germline V gene lookup returns CDR1 SNHLY and CDR2 FYNNEI. The CDR3 has 14 amino acids. The CDR3 reads CASRRTGLNTEAFF. The variable domain in full, with the rest retrieved from reference TRBV2 and TRBJ1-1, is EPEVTQTPSHQVTQMGQEVILRCVPISNHLYFYWYRQILGQKVEFLVSFYNNEISEKSEIFDDQFSVERPDGSNFTLKIRSTKLEDSAMYFCASRRTGLNTEAFFGQGTRLTVV.

This chain links TRBV27 with TRBJ2-1. Germline V CDR1 and CDR2: MNHEY, SMNVEV (reference sequence). The CDR3 contains 13 residues. The CDR3 reads CASSSRQGYEQFF.

The chain employs TRBV5-1 and TRBJ2-3; the D call of TRBD2 rests on TCRdb alone, since no DNA is present to check it. The CDR3 consists of 16 residues. Germline-derived CDR1 and CDR2 are SGHRS and YFSETQ. CDR3 protein: CASSSAGMLGADTQYF.

The chain carries TRBV14 and TRBJ2-1; there is no DNA to check the TCRdb D call of TRBD2. The CDR3 has 12 amino acids. The germline CDR1 and CDR2 sequences are SGHDN and FVKESK. CDR3 in amino acids: CASSQGTWEQFF. Full variable domain (rest looked up from reference TRBV14 and TRBJ2-1): EAGVTQFPSHSVIEKGQTVTLRCDPISGHDNLYWYRRVMGKEIKFLLHFVKESKQDESGMPNNRFLAERTGGTYSTLKVQPAELEDSGVYFCASSQGTWEQFFGPGTRLTVL.

This chain joins TRBV6-1 and TRBJ2-7; the D gene TCRdb calls, TRBD1, cannot be checked with no DNA. This CDR3 has 13 amino acids. CDR1 and CDR2 from the germline V gene are MNHNS and SASEGT. This CDR3 is CASRSRGGREQYF.

V usage is TRBV3-1 and J usage is TRBJ2-1; the TCRdb D gene call, TRBD1, has no DNA to confirm it. The CDR3 has 16 residues. From germline, CDR1 is LGHDT and CDR2 YNNKEL (reference sequence). The chain's CDR3 is CASSAPSRGGASEQFF.

The chain links TRBV7-9 to TRBJ2-7. The CDR3 covers 17 residues. The germline V gene encodes CDR1 SEHNR and CDR2 FQNEAQ (reference sequence). CDR3 sequence reads: CASSDDRWTESSYEQYF.

V and J are TRBV20-1 and TRBJ2-6; there is no DNA to check the TCRdb D call of TRBD1. CDR1 and CDR2 from the germline V gene are DFQATT and SNEGSKA (reference sequence). The length of the CDR3 is 13 residues. The CDR3 region is CSASPVGANVLTF.

V is TRBV12-3 or TRBV12-4 and J is TRBJ2-1; TCRdb lists TRBD1, though no DNA is available to test this call. This CDR3 region has 14 residues. CDR3 in amino acids: CASSPGTGRNEQFF.

The chain has TRBV20-1 and TRBJ2-7; TCRdb calls TRBD2, which cannot be checked without DNA. Germline CDR1 is DFQATT and CDR2 is SNEGSKA (reference sequence). The CDR3 is 15 residues long. Here the CDR3 reads CSAPYSGVFSYEQYF.

The chain couples TRBV7-2 to TRBJ2-5; as DNA is missing, the TRBD2 call by TCRdb cannot be tested. CDR1 SGHTA and CDR2 FQGNSA come from the germline V gene. The CDR3 length is 17 residues. The CDR3 loop is CASSSGLVSVVVETQYF.

The chain joins TRBV6-1 to TRBJ1-4; TCRdb indicates TRBD1, and absent DNA this call remains unverified. The CDR3 length is 16 residues. The germline gives CDR1 MNHNS, CDR2 SASEGT. The CDR3 is CASSPFWEATNEKLFF.

This chain connects TRBV5-4 to TRBJ2-3; TCRdb lists TRBD1, though no DNA is available to test this call. The germline V gene encodes CDR1 SGHNT and CDR2 YYREEE (reference sequence). The CDR3 runs to 14 residues. The CDR3 sequence is CASSGGPGTDTQYF. The full variable domain, rest sourced from reference TRBV5-4 and TRBJ2-3, is ETGVTQSPTHLIKTRGQQVTLRCSSQSGHNTVSWYQQALGQGPQFIFQYYREEENGRGNFPPRFSGLQFPNYSSELNVNALELDDSALYLCASSGGPGTDTQYFGPGTRLTVL.

V usage is TRBV29-1 and J usage is TRBJ2-7; TCRdb proposes TRBD1, but this gene call is untestable without DNA. The CDR3 loop spans 12 amino acids. Germline V gene lookup returns CDR1 SQVTM and CDR2 ANQGSEA. The CDR3 loop is CSVAGITSEQYF.

The genes are TRBV28 and TRBJ1-6. CDR3 size: 16 residues. Germline values: CDR1 MDHEN, CDR2 SYDVKM. CDR3 loop: CASRRRGLPGGSPLHF.

The rearrangement uses TRBV9 and TRBJ1-4. This CDR3 has 16 amino acids. Per the germline V gene, CDR1 is SGDLS and CDR2 is YYNGEE. The CDR3 is CASSVGAGGWYEKLFF.

The gene calls are TRBV2 and TRBJ2-1. This CDR3 is built from 13 residues. CDR1 is SNHLY, CDR2 FYNNEI, per germline. CDR3: CASSTQGYNEQFF.

The V call is TRBV11-2, the J call TRBJ1-1. The germline gives CDR1 SGHAT, CDR2 FQNNGV. The CDR3 is 11 amino acids. The CDR3 region is CASRDFTEAFF.

The gene calls are TRBV20-1 and TRBJ2-1; with no DNA, the TCRdb D assignment of TRBD1 cannot be verified. Germline assignment: CDR1 DFQATT and CDR2 SNEGSKA (reference sequence). The CDR3 spans 12 residues. CDR3 residues: CSASEARDEQFF.

The chain uses TRBV5-1 and TRBJ2-3; TCRdb picks TRBD1, but there is no DNA to check that call. CDR1 and CDR2 (germline): SGHRS, YFSETQ. The CDR3 has 16 amino acids. CDR3 sequence reads: CASSLGGGYSTDTQYF.

The gene calls are TRBV5-1 and TRBJ2-3. The germline V gene has CDR1 SGHRS and CDR2 YFSETQ. The length of the CDR3 is 15 residues. CDR3 region: CASSLGMSGTDTQYF. Filled out from reference TRBV5-1 and TRBJ2-3, the complete variable domain reads KAGVTQTPRYLIKTRGQQVTLSCSPISGHRSVSWYQQTPGQGLQFLFEYFSETQRNKGNFPGRFSGRQFSNSRSEMNVSTLELGDSALYLCASSLGMSGTDTQYFGPGTRLTVL.

This sequence joins TRBV10-3 and TRBJ2-1; TCRdb's D call, TRBD1, is unchecked because there is no DNA. The CDR3 contains 15 residues. Per the germline V gene, CDR1 is ENHRY and CDR2 is SYGVKD. The CDR3 loop is CAIRGGVRDIDEQFF.